This TCR beta chain was sequenced during a study of identical twins. Each CDR3 protein gets one entry after TCRdb re-called the 5' RACE reads with MiXCR. The data hold 200,000 to 250,000 distinct CDR3 sequences, with 6.5% to 8.5% observed a single time. The table lists this clonotype with many counts. V shed 1 base and J 0 bases; nucleotides not matched to a gene: 3. Germline CDR1 and CDR2: LGHNT and FRNRAP. The CDR3 loop spans 17 amino acids. The sample was also reused in another study, on yellow fever vaccine responses in identical twins.

This chain connects TRBV12-5 to TRBJ1-5, with TRBD1 identical over 10 bases. The receptor was derived from a woman aged 18-29 years in good health. Sequenced sample: memory (CD45RO+) T cells sorted from blood. In DNA, the CDR3 is TGTGCTAGTGGTTTGGGGACAGGGGGAAGTAGCAATCAGCCCCAGCATTTT. Its translation is CASGLGTGGSSNQPQHF.